The T cell receptor beta chain described here comes from a study of monozygotic twins with inflammatory bowel disease. TCRdb reprocessed the 5' RACE reads and stores each CDR3 protein as one record, lacking DNA. The sample data list about 210,000 distinct CDR3 sequences. The germline V gene has CDR1 SGHDT and CDR2 YYEEEE. CDR3 length: 13 residues. The sequencing sample was made of blood. The V gene is TRBV5-6, the J gene TRBJ2-7. The receptor was isolated from a human donor with ulcerative colitis or Crohn's disease, or a healthy co-twin of an affected twin (not recorded which). This CDR3 is CASSLGFEDEQYF.